The 25 T cell receptor beta chains given below trace back to one sample, sequenced in a study of blood T cell repertoires in COVID-19. The assay was immunoSEQ multiplex PCR, and TCRdb's table has in-frame clones only and misses some. The sample has more than 250,000 clones, about 90% seen once. The sequencing input was PBMCs or T cells enriched from blood (not recorded which). The receptors originated from a woman in her twenties or thirties who had recovered from COVID-19.

The chain couples TRBV5-4 to TRBJ2-2; no clear D. V gave up 4 bases and J gave up 3 bases, with 13 bases separating them. In germline, CDR1 is SGHNT, CDR2 YYREEE (reference sequence). The CDR3 has 15 amino acids. CDR3 protein: CASSPQVFDTGELFF. The CDR3 bases are TGTGCCAGCAGCCCCCAGGTATTCGACACCGGGGAGCTGTTTTTT.

The chain combines TRBV7-9 with TRBJ1-1; D is perhaps TRBD1 (5 bases). CDR3 size: 15 residues. Trimming cost V 4 bases and J 1 base, with 13 bases left between them. Germline-derived CDR1 and CDR2 are SEHNR and FQNEAQ (reference sequence). The CDR3 DNA is TGTGCCAGCAGCTCAGAAGGTAGGGGGAACACTGAAGCTTTCTTT. This translates into CASSSEGRGNTEAFF.

About this clone: Other DNA sequences in the same sample also yield this CDR3. The genes are TRBV27 and TRBJ2-3; a possible D gene is TRBD2 (6 bases). The CDR3 loop spans 14 amino acids. Trimming cost V 0 bases and J 6 bases, with 10 bases left between them. Germline V gene lookup returns CDR1 MNHEY and CDR2 SMNVEV (reference sequence). The CDR3 here is CASSLSGGADTQYF. The CDR3 region has the DNA TGTGCCAGCAGTTTATCGGGGGGAGCGGATACGCAGTATTTT.

V is TRBV5-1 and J is TRBJ1-1, with D unclear. Trimming took off 0 bases at V and 0 bases at J, with 9 bases between the two ends. Per the germline V gene, CDR1 is SGHRS and CDR2 is YFSETQ. The CDR3 spans 15 residues. CDR3 in DNA: TGCGCCAGCAGCTTGGTGGCCAGTCTGAACACTGAAGCTTTCTTT. Its translation: CASSLVASLNTEAFF.

The V and J genes are TRBV3-1 (or the pseudogene TRBV3-2) and TRBJ2-1; possibly TRBD2 for D (6 bases). The CDR3 sequence is 15 residues long. Germline V lookup: CDR1 LGHDT, CDR2 YNNKEL (reference sequence). Trimming removed 2 bases from V and 4 bases from J, with 12 bases in between. The CDR3 DNA follows: TGTGCCAGCAGCCAAAGGACTACCAATTACAATGAGCAGTTCTTC. It specifies CASSQRTTNYNEQFF.

A single count supports this clone. The V and J genes are TRBV27 and TRBJ1-2; 9 bases fit TRBD1. The germline V gene has CDR1 MNHEY and CDR2 SMNVEV (reference sequence). The CDR3 spans 16 residues. The V and J ends lost 7 bases and 7 bases, in that order; junction bases with no gene match: 16. CDR3 DNA sequence: TGTGCCAGCACGAACCTATCGGGACAGGGAAATCGTGGCTACACCTTC. This codes for CASTNLSGQGNRGYTF.

This chain joins TRBV28 and TRBJ1-5; D uncertain. Germline V lookup: CDR1 MDHEN, CDR2 SYDVKM. The CDR3 loop spans 12 amino acids. V gave up 6 bases and J gave up 1 base, with 4 bases separating them. The CDR3 DNA sequence: TGTGCCAGCAGCATCAGCAATCAGCCCCAGCATTTT. Translated, it gives CASSISNQPQHF.

This chain links TRBV2 with TRBJ1-2; 8 bases map to TRBD1. Germline V gene sequence: CDR1 SNHLY, CDR2 FYNNEI. The CDR3 has 14 amino acids. The junction had 11 bases not matched to a gene; V was cut back by 6 bases and J by 8 bases. CDR3 DNA: TGTGCCAGCAGCCTAGAACGACAGGGGAACGGCTACACCTTC. Translating gives CASSLERQGNGYTF.

In its sample, this clone was seen a few times. The V and J genes are TRBV6-5 and TRBJ1-2; D is unclear. Between the trimmed V and J ends, which lost 4 bases and 8 bases, there was a span of 11 bases. Germline-derived CDR1 and CDR2 are MNHEY and SVGAGI. This CDR3 comprises 12 residues. The CDR3 nucleotides are TGTGCCAGCAGTTCCCGGGTTTACGGCTACACCTTC. Protein: CASSSRVYGYTF.

The V and J genes are TRBV5-5 and TRBJ2-3; D perhaps matches TRBD2 (5 bases). The CDR3 totals 17 residues. Germline V gives CDR1 SGHKS, CDR2 YYEKEE (reference sequence). V was trimmed by 0 bases and J by 6 bases, leaving 20 bases between them. The CDR3 region is CASSLAGGSLTGDTQYF. CDR3 DNA sequence: TGTGCCAGCAGCTTGGCCGGTGGGTCTTTGACGGGGGATACGCAGTATTTT.

The chain uses TRBV11-1 and TRBJ2-1, with TRBD2 identical over 9 bases. The V segment lost 3 bases and the J segment 3 bases; nucleotides outside the gene matches: 3. There are 15 residues in the CDR3. Germline assignment: CDR1 SGHAT and CDR2 FQDESV (reference sequence). CDR3 region: CASSFLAGFYNEQFF. The CDR3 coding sequence is TGTGCCAGCAGCTTCCTAGCGGGGTTCTACAATGAGCAGTTCTTC.

This chain joins TRBV9 and TRBJ1-4; D may be TRBD1 (5 bases). From germline, CDR1 is SGDLS and CDR2 YYNGEE. V gave up 3 bases and J gave up 8 bases, with 17 bases separating them. The CDR3 loop spans 15 amino acids. For the CDR3, the DNA is TGTGCCAGCAGCGCAAGTGAAGGACACTACGAAAAACTGTTTTTT. It specifies CASSASEGHYEKLFF.

The chain carries TRBV5-4 and TRBJ1-4, with D possibly being TRBD1 (5 bases). V was clipped by 0 bases and J by 7 bases, with 13 bases between them. The CDR3 contains 15 residues. Germline V gives CDR1 SGHNT, CDR2 YYREEE (reference sequence). CDR3 protein: CASSLAGGGAEKLFF. The CDR3 nucleotides read TGTGCCAGCAGCTTGGCCGGGGGAGGTGCTGAAAAACTGTTTTTT.

This chain joins TRBV7-9 and TRBJ1-2; D is unresolved. V shed 1 base and J shed 8 bases, with 17 bases lying between them. The CDR3 length is 15 residues. From germline, CDR1 is SEHNR and CDR2 FQNEAQ (reference sequence). DNA for the CDR3: TGTGCCAGCAGCTTAGGAAGTCCGGACTCGGGAGGCTACACCTTC. Amino acid sequence: CASSLGSPDSGGYTF.

This clone was detected a few times. The CDR3 DNA reads TGTGCCAGCAGAGACTTTAGGATACCTCCCTACTCCTACGAGCAGTACTTC. Protein product: CASRDFRIPPYSYEQYF. The gene calls are TRBV25-1 and TRBJ2-7; D is undetermined. Germline V gives CDR1 MGHDK, CDR2 SYGVNS. The CDR3 contains 17 residues. V gave up 6 bases and J gave up 0 bases, with 21 bases separating them.

This clone occurred once. V is TRBV6-5 and J is TRBJ1-2; D unclear. This CDR3 comprises 13 residues. Between the trimmed V and J ends, which lost 4 bases and 8 bases, there was a span of 14 bases. CDR1 and CDR2 from the germline V gene are MNHEY and SVGAGI. DNA of the CDR3: TGTGCCAGCAGTTTTCGGGAATACGGCGGCTACACCTTC. Residues: CASSFREYGGYTF.

This chain connects TRBV10-3 to TRBJ1-2; 10 bases align to TRBD1. The V gene's germline CDR1 is ENHRY and CDR2 SYGVKD. J lost 4 bases, V lost 4 bases, and 6 bases had no gene match. The CDR3 extends over 15 amino acids. CDR3 bases: TGTGCCATCAGTGGACAGGGGGCGCTTAGCTATGGCTACACCTTC. This encodes CAISGQGALSYGYTF.

The chain is built from TRBV2 and TRBJ2-3; 10 bases fit TRBD1. Germline V gene sequence: CDR1 SNHLY, CDR2 FYNNEI. The CDR3 has 15 amino acids. The V and J ends lost 5 bases and 4 bases, in that order; junction bases with no gene match: 6. The CDR3 loop reads CASSKRQGAADTQYF. The CDR3 nucleotides read TGTGCCAGCAGTAAAAGACAGGGGGCAGCAGATACGCAGTATTTT.

The rearrangement uses TRBV24-1 and TRBJ2-1; no firm D call. Trimming removed 4 bases from V and 8 bases from J, with 5 bases in between. This CDR3 comprises 11 residues. CDR1 is KGHDR and CDR2 is SFDVKD in the germline V gene. CDR3: CATSEYHEQFF. The CDR3 nucleotides are TGTGCCACCAGTGAATATCATGAGCAGTTCTTC.

The chain links TRBV28 to TRBJ1-1; 7 nucleotides align to TRBD1. Unmatched junction bases numbered 9, after V lost 5 bases and J lost 0 bases. The germline V gene has CDR1 MDHEN and CDR2 SYDVKM. This CDR3 region has 16 residues. The CDR3 protein is CASSGGTVTMNTEAFF. The CDR3 region has the DNA TGTGCCAGCAGTGGGGGGACAGTGACCATGAACACTGAAGCTTTCTTT.

This clone was seen a single time. This sequence joins TRBV19 and TRBJ2-4; perhaps TRBD1 as D (5 bases). Between the trimmed V and J ends, which lost 3 bases and 2 bases, there was a span of 14 bases. Germline V gene data show CDR1 as LNHDA and CDR2 as SQIVND (reference sequence). The CDR3 is 16 residues long. The CDR3 DNA sequence: TGTGCCAGTAGTATTTTAGGGGAATTTCCCAAAAACATTCAGTACTTC. The encoded protein is CASSILGEFPKNIQYF.

The chain joins TRBV7-2 to TRBJ2-5; 7 bases agree with TRBD1. Germline values: CDR1 SGHTA, CDR2 FQGNSA. This CDR3 has 16 amino acids. The J segment lost 2 bases and the V segment lost 5 bases, leaving 11 bases of the junction unmatched. CDR3 DNA sequence: TGTGCCAGCAGCCGGATCCTACCGGGACAGCAAGAGACCCAGTACTTC. Its protein product is CASSRILPGQQETQYF. The full variable domain, rest sourced from reference TRBV7-2 and TRBJ2-5, is GAGVSQSPSNKVTEKGKDVELRCDPISGHTALYWYRQSLGQGLEFLIYFQGNSAPDKSGLPSDRFSAERTGGSVSTLTIQRTQQEDSAVYLCASSRILPGQQETQYFGPGTRLLVL.

The V call is TRBV11-1, the J call TRBJ1-6; 7 bases line up with TRBD1. V shed 3 bases and J 8 bases; nucleotides not matched to a gene: 4. Germline CDR1 is SGHAT and CDR2 is FQDESV (reference sequence). This CDR3 comprises 14 residues. CDR3 DNA: TGTGCCAGCAGCTTCGGCAGGGGGGATTCACCCCTCCACTTT. Its translation is CASSFGRGDSPLHF. The full variable domain, completed using reference TRBV11-1 and TRBJ1-6, is EAEVAQSPRYKITEKSQAVAFWCDPISGHATLYWYRQILGQGPELLVQFQDESVVDDSQLPKDRFSAERLKGVDSTLKIQPAELGDSAMYLCASSFGRGDSPLHFGNGTRLTVT.

This rearrangement joins TRBV5-1 to TRBJ2-5; D is unresolved. This CDR3 has 13 amino acids. The germline gives CDR1 SGHRS, CDR2 YFSETQ. The V end lost 0 bases, the J end lost 4 bases, and 7 bases lay between the germline ends. The CDR3: CASSLAPGETQYF. DNA of the CDR3: TGCGCCAGCAGCTTGGCCCCGGGAGAGACCCAGTACTTC.

This clone was seen a single time. The V and J genes are TRBV9 and TRBJ1-4; 9 bases line up with TRBD1. V trimming: 0 bases; J trimming: 0 bases; junction bases outside the gene matches: 3. The V gene's germline CDR1 is SGDLS and CDR2 YYNGEE. There are 17 residues in the CDR3. The CDR3 region has the DNA TGTGCCAGCAGCGTAGAGGGACAGGGTGCAACTAATGAAAAACTGTTTTTT. This sequence encodes CASSVEGQGATNEKLFF.